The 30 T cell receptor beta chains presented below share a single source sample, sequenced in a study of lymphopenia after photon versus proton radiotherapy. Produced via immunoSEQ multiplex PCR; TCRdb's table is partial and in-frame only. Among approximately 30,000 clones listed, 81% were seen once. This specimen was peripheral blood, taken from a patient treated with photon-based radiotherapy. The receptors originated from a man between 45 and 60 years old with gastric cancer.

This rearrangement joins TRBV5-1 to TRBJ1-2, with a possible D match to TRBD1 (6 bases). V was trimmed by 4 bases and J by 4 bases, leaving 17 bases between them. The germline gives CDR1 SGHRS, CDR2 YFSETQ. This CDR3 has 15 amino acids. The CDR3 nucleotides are TGCGCCAGCAGCCCGGGAGGGGGGCGCGTCTATGGCTACACCTTC. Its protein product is CASSPGGGRVYGYTF. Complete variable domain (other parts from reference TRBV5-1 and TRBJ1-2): KAGVTQTPRYLIKTRGQQVTLSCSPISGHRSVSWYQQTPGQGLQFLFEYFSETQRNKGNFPGRFSGRQFSNSRSEMNVSTLELGDSALYLCASSPGGGRVYGYTFGSGTRLTVV.

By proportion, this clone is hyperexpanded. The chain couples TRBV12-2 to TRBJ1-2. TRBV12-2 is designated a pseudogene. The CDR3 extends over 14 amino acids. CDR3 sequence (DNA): TGTGCAAGTCGCTTATATGACGCAGACTATGGCTACACCTTC. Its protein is CASRLYDADYGYTF.

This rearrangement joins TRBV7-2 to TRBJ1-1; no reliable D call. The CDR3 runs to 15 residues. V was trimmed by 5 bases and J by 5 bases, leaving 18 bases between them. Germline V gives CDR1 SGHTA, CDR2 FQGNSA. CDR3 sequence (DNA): TGTGCCAGCAGCCCCTCCGCGAGGATGGTAACTGAAGCTTTCTTT. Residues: CASSPSARMVTEAFF.

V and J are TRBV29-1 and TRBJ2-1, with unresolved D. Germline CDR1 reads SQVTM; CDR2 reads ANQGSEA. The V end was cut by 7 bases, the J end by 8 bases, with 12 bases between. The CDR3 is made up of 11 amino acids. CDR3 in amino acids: CSARPADEQFF. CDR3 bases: TGCAGCGCCCGACCGGCGGATGAGCAGTTCTTC.

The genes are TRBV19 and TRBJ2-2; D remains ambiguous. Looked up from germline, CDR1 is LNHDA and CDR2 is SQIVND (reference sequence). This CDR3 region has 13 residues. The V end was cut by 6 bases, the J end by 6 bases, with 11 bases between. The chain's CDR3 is CASSQTRPGELFF. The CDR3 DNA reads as TGTGCCAGTAGCCAAACCCGCCCCGGGGAGCTGTTTTTT. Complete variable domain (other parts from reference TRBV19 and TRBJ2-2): DGGITQSPKYLFRKEGQNVTLSCEQNLNHDAMYWYRQDPGQGLRLIYYSQIVNDFQKGDIAEGYSVSREKKESFPLTVTSAQKNPTAFYLCASSQTRPGELFFGEGSRLTVL.

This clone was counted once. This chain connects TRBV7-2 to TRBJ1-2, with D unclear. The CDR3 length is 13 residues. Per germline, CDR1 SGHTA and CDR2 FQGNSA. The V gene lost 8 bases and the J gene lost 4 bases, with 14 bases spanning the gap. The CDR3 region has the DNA TGTGCCAGCGGGTCGGGGAGGCTCTATGGCTACACCTTC. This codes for CASGSGRLYGYTF.

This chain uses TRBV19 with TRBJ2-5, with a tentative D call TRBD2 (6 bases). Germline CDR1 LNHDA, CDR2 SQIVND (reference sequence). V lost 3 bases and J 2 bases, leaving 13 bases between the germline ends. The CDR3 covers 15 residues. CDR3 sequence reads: CASSIAGGNQETQYF. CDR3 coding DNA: TGTGCCAGTAGTATCGCCGGGGGTAATCAAGAGACCCAGTACTTC.

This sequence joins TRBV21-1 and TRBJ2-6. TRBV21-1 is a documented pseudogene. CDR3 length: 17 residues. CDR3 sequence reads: CASSKVPSHSGANVLTF. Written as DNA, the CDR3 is TGTGCCAGCAGCAAAGTGCCCAGCCACTCTGGGGCCAACGTCCTGACTTTC.

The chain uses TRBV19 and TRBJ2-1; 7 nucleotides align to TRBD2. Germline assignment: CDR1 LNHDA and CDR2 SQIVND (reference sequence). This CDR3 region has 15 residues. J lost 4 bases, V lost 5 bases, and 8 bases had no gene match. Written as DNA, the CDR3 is TGTGCCAGTAGTGCCCGCGGGGGACGGTACAATGAGCAGTTCTTC. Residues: CASSARGGRYNEQFF.

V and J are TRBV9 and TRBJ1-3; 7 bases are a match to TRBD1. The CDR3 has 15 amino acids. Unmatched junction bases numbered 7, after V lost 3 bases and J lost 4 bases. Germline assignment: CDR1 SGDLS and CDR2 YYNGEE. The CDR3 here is CASSGTTGWGNTIYF. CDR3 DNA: TGTGCCAGCAGCGGAACGACAGGGTGGGGAAACACCATATATTTT.

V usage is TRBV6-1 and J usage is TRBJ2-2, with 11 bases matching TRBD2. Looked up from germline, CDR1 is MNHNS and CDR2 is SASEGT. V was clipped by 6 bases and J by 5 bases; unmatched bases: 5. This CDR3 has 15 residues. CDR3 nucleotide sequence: TGTGCCAGCAGCTCACTAGCGGGGGCTACCGGGGAGCTGTTTTTT. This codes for CASSSLAGATGELFF.

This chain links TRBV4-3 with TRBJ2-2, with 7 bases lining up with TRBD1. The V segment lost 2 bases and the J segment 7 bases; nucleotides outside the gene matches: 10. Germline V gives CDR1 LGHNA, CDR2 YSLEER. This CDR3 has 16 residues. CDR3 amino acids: CASSQNPQGTGGELFF. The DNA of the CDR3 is TGCGCCAGCAGCCAAAACCCACAGGGGACGGGCGGGGAGCTGTTTTTT.

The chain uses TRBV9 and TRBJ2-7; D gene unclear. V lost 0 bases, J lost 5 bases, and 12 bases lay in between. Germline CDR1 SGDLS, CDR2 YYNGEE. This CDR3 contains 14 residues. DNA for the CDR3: TGTGCCAGCAGCGTAGCATGGGGTCTCAACGAGCAGTACTTC. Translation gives CASSVAWGLNEQYF.

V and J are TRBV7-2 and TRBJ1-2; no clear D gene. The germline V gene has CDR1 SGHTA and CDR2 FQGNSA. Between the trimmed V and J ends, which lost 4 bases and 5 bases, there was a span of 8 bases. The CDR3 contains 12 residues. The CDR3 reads CASSSRPYGYTF. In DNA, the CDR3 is TGTGCCAGCAGCTCCCGACCTTATGGCTACACCTTC. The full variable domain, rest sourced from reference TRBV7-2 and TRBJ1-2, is GAGVSQSPSNKVTEKGKDVELRCDPISGHTALYWYRQSLGQGLEFLIYFQGNSAPDKSGLPSDRFSAERTGGSVSTLTIQRTQQEDSAVYLCASSSRPYGYTFGSGTRLTVV.

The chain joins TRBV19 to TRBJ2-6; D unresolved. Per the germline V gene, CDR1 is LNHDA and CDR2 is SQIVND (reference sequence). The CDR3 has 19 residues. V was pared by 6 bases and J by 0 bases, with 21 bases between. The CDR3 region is CASRLVRQALSSGANVLTF. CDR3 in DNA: TGTGCCAGTAGATTGGTTAGGCAGGCGTTAAGCTCTGGGGCCAACGTCCTGACTTTC.

The DNA for the CDR3 is TGTGCCAGCAGCTTAAGGGCTGGGGACGGGGAGCTGTTTTTT. Encoded protein: CASSLRAGDGELFF. This chain uses TRBV7-7 with TRBJ2-2; D unresolved. CDR3 length: 14 amino acids. V was cut by 2 bases and J by 7 bases, with 11 bases left in between. Germline V gene sequence: CDR1 SSHAT, CDR2 FNYEAQ (reference sequence). Full variable domain (remainder filled in from reference TRBV7-7 and TRBJ2-2): GAGVSQSPRYKVTKRGQDVTLRCDPISSHATLYWYQQALGQGPEFLTYFNYEAQPDKSGLPSDRFSAERPEGSISTLTIQRTEQRDSAMYRCASSLRAGDGELFFGEGSRLTVL.

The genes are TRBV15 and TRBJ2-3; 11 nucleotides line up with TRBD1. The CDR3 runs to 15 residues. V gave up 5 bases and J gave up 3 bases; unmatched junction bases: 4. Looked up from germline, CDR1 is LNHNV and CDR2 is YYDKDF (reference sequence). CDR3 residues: CATSGRDRGTDTQYF. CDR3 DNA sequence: TGTGCCACCAGCGGAAGGGACAGGGGGACAGATACGCAGTATTTT.

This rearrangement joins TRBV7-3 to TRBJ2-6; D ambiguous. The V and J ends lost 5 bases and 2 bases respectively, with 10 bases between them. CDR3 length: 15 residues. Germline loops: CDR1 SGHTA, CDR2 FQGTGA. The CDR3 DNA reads TGTGCCAGCAGCCCAAACACGCCTGGGGCCAACGTCCTGACTTTC. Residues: CASSPNTPGANVLTF.

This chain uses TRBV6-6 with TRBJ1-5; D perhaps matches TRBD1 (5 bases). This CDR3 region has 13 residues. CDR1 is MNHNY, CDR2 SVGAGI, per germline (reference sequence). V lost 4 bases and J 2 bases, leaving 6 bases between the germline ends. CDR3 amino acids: CASSSTGNQPQHF. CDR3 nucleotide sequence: TGTGCCAGCAGTTCGACAGGCAATCAGCCCCAGCATTTT.

This chain's CDR3 is CASSTATSNQPQHF. In nucleotides, the CDR3 is TGTGCCAGCAGTACTGCCACCAGCAATCAGCCCCAGCATTTT. J is TRBJ1-5 and V is TRBV6-5; D remains unclear. This CDR3 spans 14 amino acids. Germline V gives CDR1 MNHEY, CDR2 SVGAGI. Trimming removed 5 bases at V and 1 base at J, with 9 bases between.

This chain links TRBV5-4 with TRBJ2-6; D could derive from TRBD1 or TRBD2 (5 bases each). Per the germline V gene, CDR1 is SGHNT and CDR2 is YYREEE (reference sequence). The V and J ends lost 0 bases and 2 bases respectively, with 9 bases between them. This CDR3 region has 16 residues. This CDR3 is CASSLDWGTGANVLTF. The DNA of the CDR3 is TGTGCCAGCAGCTTGGATTGGGGGACTGGGGCCAACGTCCTGACTTTC.

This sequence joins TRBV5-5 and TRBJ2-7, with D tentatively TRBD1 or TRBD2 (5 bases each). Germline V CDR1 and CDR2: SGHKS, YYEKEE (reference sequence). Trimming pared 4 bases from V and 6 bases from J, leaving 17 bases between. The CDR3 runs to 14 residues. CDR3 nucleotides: TGTGCCAGCAGCGCCGGGACGGCGTCCGTCGAGCAGTACTTC. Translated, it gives CASSAGTASVEQYF.

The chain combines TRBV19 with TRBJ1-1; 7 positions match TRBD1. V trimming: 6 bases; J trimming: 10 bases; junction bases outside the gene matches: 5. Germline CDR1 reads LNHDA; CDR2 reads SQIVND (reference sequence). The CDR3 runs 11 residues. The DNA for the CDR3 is TGTGCCAGTAGAACAGGGGCCCTAGCTTTCTTT. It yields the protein CASRTGALAFF.

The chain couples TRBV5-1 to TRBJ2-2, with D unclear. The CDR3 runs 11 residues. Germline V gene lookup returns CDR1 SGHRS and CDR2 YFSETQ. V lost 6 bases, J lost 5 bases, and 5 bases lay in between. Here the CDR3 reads CASTKTGELFF. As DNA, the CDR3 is TGCGCCAGCACCAAAACCGGGGAGCTGTTTTTT.

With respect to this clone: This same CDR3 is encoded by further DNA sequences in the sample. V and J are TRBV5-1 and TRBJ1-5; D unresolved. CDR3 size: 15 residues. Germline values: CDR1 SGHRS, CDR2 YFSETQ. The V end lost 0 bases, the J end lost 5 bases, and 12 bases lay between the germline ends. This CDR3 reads CASSLDPGTDQPQHF. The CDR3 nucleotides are TGCGCCAGCAGCTTGGATCCAGGTACGGATCAGCCCCAGCATTTT.

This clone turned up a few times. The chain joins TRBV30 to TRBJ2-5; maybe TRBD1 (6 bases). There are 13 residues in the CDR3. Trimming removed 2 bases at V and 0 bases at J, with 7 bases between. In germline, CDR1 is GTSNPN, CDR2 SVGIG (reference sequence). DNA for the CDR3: TGTGCCTGGAGTAGGGGGTACCAAGAGACCCAGTACTTC. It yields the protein CAWSRGYQETQYF.

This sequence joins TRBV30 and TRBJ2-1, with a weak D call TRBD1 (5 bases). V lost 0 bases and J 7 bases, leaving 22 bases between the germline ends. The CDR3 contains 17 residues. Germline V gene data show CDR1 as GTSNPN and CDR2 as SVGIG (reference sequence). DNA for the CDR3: TGTGCCTGGAGTGTTGGGCAGGGTAGCTTTTTTGGGAATGAGCAGTTCTTC. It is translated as CAWSVGQGSFFGNEQFF. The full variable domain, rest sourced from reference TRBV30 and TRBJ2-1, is SQTIHQWPATLVQPVGSPLSLECTVEGTSNPNLYWYRQAAGRGLQLLFYSVGIGQISSEVPQNLSASRPQDRQFILSSKKLLLSDSGFYLCAWSVGQGSFFGNEQFFGPGTRLTVL.

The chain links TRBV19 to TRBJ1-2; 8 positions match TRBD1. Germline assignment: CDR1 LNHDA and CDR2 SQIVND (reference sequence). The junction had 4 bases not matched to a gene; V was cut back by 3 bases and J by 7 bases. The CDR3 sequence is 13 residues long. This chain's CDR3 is CASSMDRAGGYTF. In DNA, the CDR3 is TGTGCCAGTAGTATGGACAGGGCCGGTGGCTACACCTTC.

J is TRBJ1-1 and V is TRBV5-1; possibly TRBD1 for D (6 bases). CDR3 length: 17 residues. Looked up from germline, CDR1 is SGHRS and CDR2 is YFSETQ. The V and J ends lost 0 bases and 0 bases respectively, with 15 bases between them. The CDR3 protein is CASSLARDTKVNTEAFF. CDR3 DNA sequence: TGCGCCAGCAGCTTGGCCCGGGACACTAAAGTGAACACTGAAGCTTTCTTT.

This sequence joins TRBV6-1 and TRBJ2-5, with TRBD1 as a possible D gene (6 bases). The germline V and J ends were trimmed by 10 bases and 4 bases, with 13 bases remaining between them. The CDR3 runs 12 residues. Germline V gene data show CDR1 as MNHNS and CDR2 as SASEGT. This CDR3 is CATNRVGETQYF. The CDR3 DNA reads TGTGCCACTAACAGGGTGGGAGAGACCCAGTACTTC.